The subject of this entry is one T cell receptor (beta chain). Its antigen has not been determined. Per-base qualities were not stored, and no clone one base away is much larger. The library was built by means of the immunoSEQ multiplex PCR assay. Imported from immuneACCESS, the table was reduced by TCRdb to in-frame sequences with V and J called. These copies leave out some clones; in studies compared against another copy, an unresolved V gene accounts for under half, and the cause of the remainder is not known. In all, the sample holds 100,000 to 150,000 clones, and around 87% of those were seen once. The ten largest clones capture roughly 2.8% of the sample. This entry is derived from a study of control samples from healthy donors and cancer patients (dated by TCRdb to 2018 to 2020). The CDR3 measures 13 amino acids from cysteine to phenylalanine. Only the CDR3 DNA is retained, 39 bases long and in frame from the first base. V and J are trimmed by 2 bases and 8 bases, and the gene matches miss 2 bases of the junction. Per the germline V gene, SGHTA is the CDR1 and FQGNSA is the CDR2.

This receptor was obtained from a man aged 60 to 75 in good health. Material for sequencing was blood. Recombination linked TRBV7-2 to TRBJ2-1; 8 central nucleotides agree with TRBD2. CDR3 loop: CASSLSSGHEQFF. The DNA sequence is as follows: TGTGCCAGCAGCTTATCTAGCGGGCATGAGCAGTTCTTC. Full variable domain (CDR3 extended with the reference TRBV7-2 and TRBJ2-1 proteins): GAGVSQSPSNKVTEKGKDVELRCDPISGHTALYWYRQSLGQGLEFLIYFQGNSAPDKSGLPSDRFSAERTGGSVSTLTIQRTQQEDSAVYLCASSLSSGHEQFFGPGTRLTVL.